These T cell receptor beta chains were read from a single sample in a study of metastatic and nonmetastatic thyroid tumors. TCRdb redid the clone calls on the PCR reads using MiXCR. The table lists under 40,000 clones, 15% to 20% of them singletons. What was sequenced was blood. Every receptor here comes from a male donor with papillary thyroid cancer or a benign thyroid nodule (not recorded which). Some clones in this sample may be carry-over from other donors' samples. Both conserved end residues are part of each CDR3. The order of the fields is J gene, clone size, V gene, CDR3 protein. Clone size is not always given. Where it is, it says once, few, many or a class for expanded clones.

TRBJ1-5 | many | TRBV24-1 | CATSVWRQGDQPQHF
TRBJ2-3 | many | TRBV11-1 | CASSYWSGRYTDTQYF
TRBJ2-1 | - | TRBV7-6 | CASSFSGRPSSYNEQFF
TRBJ2-2 | medium-sized | TRBV19 | CASRPTGWNTGELFF
TRBJ2-3 | many | TRBV6-4 | CASSGTGTDTQYF
TRBJ2-3 | many | TRBV14 | CASSQDLQGLDTQYF
TRBJ2-7 | many | TRBV6-6 | CASSYSGGLAVRYEQYF
TRBJ2-3 | - | TRBV28 | CASSLTGSTSTDTQYF
TRBJ2-7 | many | TRBV18 | CASSPNGQGGSYEQYF
TRBJ2-2 | many | TRBV5-1 | CASSLGTANTGELFF
TRBJ2-7 | many | TRBV9 | CASRNRTNYEQYF
TRBJ2-2 | many | TRBV12-3/TRBV12-4 | CASSPLGANTGELFF
TRBJ2-2 | many | TRBV11-2 | CASSSLANTGELFF
TRBJ2-7 | many | TRBV11-2 | CASSFARDSYEQYF
TRBJ1-2 | many | TRBV6-1 | CASASRVYGYTF
TRBJ2-2 | many | TRBV11-3 | CASSLDFGAGELFF
TRBJ2-7 | once | TRBV5-1 | CASSWLADYEQYF
TRBJ1-6 | - | TRBV20-1 | CSAYLTGDNSPLHF
TRBJ2-5 | many | TRBV5-1 | CASRQNQETQYF
TRBJ2-4 | many | TRBV9 | CASSARRGCRGHIQYF
TRBJ2-4 | few | TRBV19 | CASSDGGAKNIKYF
TRBJ2-1 | many | TRBV9 | CASSTGTVYEQFF
TRBJ2-5 | many | TRBV6-1 | CASSEVVGTAQETQYF
TRBJ1-1 | few | TRBV6-1 | CAIGWNTEAFF
TRBJ2-7 | many | TRBV3-1 | CASSQDRRFTDEQYF
TRBJ1-5 | many | TRBV5-8 | CASSPRRGGNQPQHF
TRBJ2-2 | medium-sized | TRBV7-9 | CASSFGFGGSTGELFF
TRBJ2-7 | many | TRBV11-2 | CASSLAGIYYEQYF
TRBJ1-1 | many | TRBV20-1 | CSARDGTADTEAFF
TRBJ1-1 | many | TRBV15 | CATSNRDSTRMNTEAFF
TRBJ1-1 | - | TRBV5-1 | CASSLGTSPNEAFF
TRBJ2-5 | many | TRBV20-1 | CSASLGGVNTETQYF
TRBJ2-2 | many | TRBV11-3 | CASSLWGFGDTGELFF
TRBJ1-2 | few | TRBV6-1 | CASNLIPGTGECYTF
TRBJ2-2 | - | TRBV20-1 | CSATTSLTGELFF
TRBJ1-3 | many | TRBV6-1 | CASSKATLSGNTIYF
TRBJ2-3 | - | TRBV12-3/TRBV12-4 | CASSLNPDTQYF
TRBJ2-5 | - | TRBV27 | CASSSGGGETQYF
TRBJ2-5 | many | TRBV27 | CASSLTWTGETQYF
TRBJ2-1 | - | TRBV11-1 | CASSLEAVSSYNEQFF
TRBJ1-1 | many | TRBV19 | CASTSGGRTEAFF
TRBJ2-3 | - | TRBV6-4 | CASSTPAGGERTDTQYF
TRBJ2-3 | many | TRBV27 | CASSLSDIGRSDTQYF
TRBJ1-2 | once | TRBV20-1 | CSARERDRDIGYTF
TRBJ2-1 | many | TRBV10-2 | CANPGPPHLLSEQFF
TRBJ2-3 | many | TRBV27 | CASSFGLAGGYTDTQYF
TRBJ1-4 | many | TRBV5-4 | CASSAGGGQGARVGEKLFF
TRBJ2-2 | - | TRBV6-2/TRBV6-3 | CASRDNSDTGDLFF
TRBJ2-5 | many | TRBV2 | CASSEGSGGWETQYF
TRBJ2-2 | few | TRBV2 | CASSFDRGTGELFF
TRBJ2-1 | many | TRBV11-2 | CASSTRQGISYNEQFF
TRBJ2-1 | many | TRBV19 | CASKGAYNEQFF
TRBJ2-7 | medium-sized | TRBV11-3 | CASSLGRGAYEQYF
TRBJ2-5 | many | TRBV11-3 | CASSPGSRAWETQYF
TRBJ2-5 | many | TRBV20-1 | CSVRGGTEVQETQYF
TRBJ1-2 | many | TRBV20-1 | CSARDPTARLVEGYTF
TRBJ1-5 | - | TRBV11-2 | CASSLSGQGNQPQHF
TRBJ2-1 | - | TRBV4-2 | CASSQRAGGRNEQFF
TRBJ1-1 | few | TRBV27 | CASSLTDYTEAFF
TRBJ2-7 | few | TRBV6-1 | CASVGGGGSSYEQYF